The clone carrying this T cell receptor beta chain was recorded a few times. The data originate from a study of blood T cell repertoires in COVID-19. Study details: Samples came from the United States, Italy and Spain, spanning acute and convalescent COVID-19.

This CDR3 is 16 amino acids long. The V end lost 6 bases, the J end lost 3 bases, and 17 bases lay between the germline ends. The germline gives CDR1 LGHNA, CDR2 YNFKEQ. Data came from immunoSEQ multiplex PCR; TCRdb stores just in-frame clones and leaves some out. The profile shows 100,000 to 150,000 clones, 80% to 90% of them singletons. V gene TRBV4-2 combines with J gene TRBJ1-4; D unclear. This clonotype was sampled from a man aged 35-49 years with acute or convalescent COVID-19. The source material was peripheral blood. CDR3: CASRHSRSAANEKLFF. Here the CDR3 DNA reads TGTGCCAGCAGACACTCCAGGTCGGCCGCTAATGAAAAACTGTTTTTT.